The 4 T cell receptor beta chains listed next were all sequenced from one sample in a study of shared clonotypes between healthy human individuals. The naive CD8 population came from CD45RO-negative cells selected for CCR7, without terminally differentiated effector memory CD45RA+ cells. This table comes from immunoSEQ multiplex PCR, and its TCRdb copy is limited to in-frame clones, with some not included. The sample yields about 2,100,000 clones, 85% to 95% seen once. Sequenced: naive CD8+ T cells from PBMCs. The source of these receptors is a man between 18 and 29 years old in good health. Some clones in this sample may be carry-over from other donors' samples.

V and J are TRBV5-4 and TRBJ1-2, with 11 bases matching TRBD1. The CDR3 is 18 amino acids. CDR1 and CDR2 (germline): SGHNT, YYREEE (reference sequence). Trimming cost V 0 bases and J 4 bases; bases outside gene matches: 11. CDR3 loop: CASSLALLGQGVVYGYTF. In DNA, the CDR3 is TGTGCCAGCAGCTTGGCACTTTTGGGACAGGGGGTTGTCTATGGCTACACCTTC.

This clone has only one observation. V usage is TRBV27 and J usage is TRBJ2-7; TRBD1 might be the D (6 bases). The V gene's germline CDR1 is MNHEY and CDR2 SMNVEV (reference sequence). The CDR3 spans 14 residues. Trimming shortened V by 1 base and J by 1 base, and 8 bases separated the two germline ends. CDR3 region: CASSLYRASYEQYF. The CDR3 region has the DNA TGTGCCAGCAGTTTATACAGGGCTTCCTACGAGCAGTACTTC.

This chain connects TRBV5-8 to TRBJ1-2, with no clear D. The CDR3 totals 15 residues. Trimming cost V 2 bases and J 4 bases, with 15 bases left between them. In germline, CDR1 is SGHTS, CDR2 YDEGEE. The CDR3 region has the DNA TGTGCCAGCAGCTTCGGGTCAATAAGTTTCTATGGCTACACCTTC. This gives the protein CASSFGSISFYGYTF.

The V and J genes are TRBV30 and TRBJ2-5; a weak D match, TRBD2 (6 bases). The CDR3 runs 14 residues. Trimming removed 2 bases at V and 5 bases at J, with 15 bases between. Germline V gene data show CDR1 as GTSNPN and CDR2 as SVGIG (reference sequence). CDR3 sequence: CAWSRLARGETQYF. CDR3 coding DNA: TGTGCCTGGAGTCGTCTAGCCCGGGGGGAGACCCAGTACTTC.